This TCR beta chain was sequenced for a study of OX40 agonist ivuxolimab in advanced cancers. CDR3 length equals 14 residues. V lost 6 bases to trimming and J lost 1 base; unmatched junction nucleotides: 2. The germline V gene has CDR1 SNHLY and CDR2 FYNNEI. TCRdb keeps only in-frame clones here, not all; method: immunoSEQ multiplex PCR. Among approximately 59,000 clones, roughly four fifths were seen once, and the ten largest hold 0.75% to 0.8%. The V and J genes are TRBV2 and TRBJ1-5, with TRBD1 matching over 8 bases. The sample was CD4+ or CD8+ T cells sorted from blood, taken in a trial of the OX40 agonist ivuxolimab. This receptor was obtained from an adult with an advanced solid tumor such as melanoma, head and neck, liver or kidney cancer. DNA of the CDR3: TGTGCCAGCAGCAGGACAGGGAGCAATCAGCCCCAGCATTTT. This gives the protein CASSRTGSNQPQHF.